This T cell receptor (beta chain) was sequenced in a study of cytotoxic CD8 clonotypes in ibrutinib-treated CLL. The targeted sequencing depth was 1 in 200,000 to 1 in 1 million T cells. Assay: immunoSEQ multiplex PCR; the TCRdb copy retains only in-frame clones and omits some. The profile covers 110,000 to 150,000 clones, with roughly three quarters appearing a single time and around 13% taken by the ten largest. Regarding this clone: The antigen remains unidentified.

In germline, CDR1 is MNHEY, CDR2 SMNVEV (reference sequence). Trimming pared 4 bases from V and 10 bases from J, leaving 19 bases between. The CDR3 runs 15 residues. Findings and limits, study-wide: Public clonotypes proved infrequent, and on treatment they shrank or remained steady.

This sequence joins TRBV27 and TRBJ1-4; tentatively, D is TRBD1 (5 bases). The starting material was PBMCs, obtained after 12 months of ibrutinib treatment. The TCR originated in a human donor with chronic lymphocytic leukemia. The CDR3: CASSSGRDRPGKLFF. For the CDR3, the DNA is TGTGCCAGCAGTTCCGGCAGGGACCGTCCCGGAAAACTGTTTTTT.